One T cell receptor (beta chain) is described in this entry. Its antigen is still unknown. Sequenced by immunoSEQ multiplex PCR; TCRdb stores in-frame clones only, minus some. Of just over 55,000 clones listed, 78% are singletons. Cultured cells yielded isolated CD4+ T cells after 10 days. The participants, recipients of two vaccine doses, got either BNT162b2 or mRNA-1273. Each vaccine recipient was nucleocapsid antibody negative and had no prior SARS-CoV-2 infection. Germline loops: CDR1 SGHAT, CDR2 FQNNGV. CDR3 length equals 16 residues. V shed 5 bases and J shed 0 bases, with 14 bases lying between them. The data are from a study of vaccination effects on CD4 cells after COVID-19. Study summary: Samples collected post-vaccine were obtained a median of 72 days after the second dose. Wells containing a few million PBMC each were cultured with roughly 10 IU/ml IL-2 and approximately 10 ug/ml peptides.

This sample comprised CD4+ T cells from PBMCs cultured without peptide, obtained after COVID-19 vaccination. The chain carries TRBV11-2 and TRBJ2-4; D gene uncertain. This receptor was identified in a human donor who received a COVID-19 vaccine. This CDR3 reads CASSLHRTLAKNIQYF. For the CDR3, the DNA is TGTGCCAGCAGCCTACACCGTACTCTAGCCAAAAACATTCAGTACTTC.